This entry describes one T cell receptor (beta chain). These data belong to a study of sequential checkpoint blockade in melanoma. This sample's treatment: randomized to nivolumab then ipilimumab (arm A) or the reverse (arm B). V gave up 0 bases and J gave up 5 bases; unmatched junction bases: 4. The CDR3 runs to 15 residues. Germline V gene data show CDR1 as MRHNA and CDR2 as SNTAGT. The protocol was immunoSEQ multiplex PCR, while the TCRdb copy is restricted to in-frame clones and leaves out a portion. The sample gives 5,000 or so clones, about 78% of which show up once; roughly two thirds is in the top ten.

The rearrangement links TRBV6-4 to TRBJ2-3; 8 bases are shared with TRBD2. The receptor was isolated from a human donor with melanoma. The sequenced sample was CD8+ T cells sorted from blood (inferred from file names), obtained from a patient given nivolumab and ipilimumab in sequence. The DNA for the CDR3 is TGTGCCAGCAGTGACTCGGCGGGAGGCCAAGATACGCAGTATTTT. Protein sequence: CASSDSAGGQDTQYF.